This T cell receptor (beta chain) was recovered during a study of T cell responses to AZD1222 COVID-19 vaccine (dated by TCRdb to 2020 to 2022). General notes on the study: AZD1222 recipients whose second dose came at about 4 weeks and those whose second dose came at about 12 weeks were combined into one group, since spike-specific TCR depth and breadth did not differ between the two schedules. A total of about 230 trial participants underwent TCR sequencing, of whom some 210 received two doses of AZD1222 and some 25 received two doses of the MenACWY control vaccine. Trial participants were enrolled into age subgroups of 18-55, 56-69 and 70-plus years, which contained 148, 28 and 57 TCR-sequenced participants, respectively. The study at large found these results: Nearly half of unique spike-specific TCRs reportedly recognized epitopes outside regions mutated in the B.1.351 and B.1.1.7 variants. The whole spike protein was spanned by vaccine-associated CD4 TCRs, and dominant responses were seen in regions 160-218 and 743-854. Conclusions about previously exposed vaccinees are limited, since just six or seven AZD1222 recipients were seropositive for SARS-CoV-2 at baseline. The 56-69-year group was small, and its depth increase did not reach significance, likely because of low power. Most participants were white British and females outnumbered males, and the authors suggested that clonal diversity may have been underestimated. Because no samples from the day 14 peak response were available, repertoires could be characterized only after the peak T cell response. A significant rise in spike-specific TCR breadth and depth was observed after two AZD1222 doses relative to day 0 and relative to MenACWY recipients.

Comment on this clone: The clone's antigen remains unknown. No base-level quality is on record; no much larger clone is a single base apart.

This specimen's time point label, per the study, means: baseline before first vaccination. Vaccinee samples came from UK trials COV001 and COV002, including a single-blind randomized controlled phase 2/3 trial of AZD1222 (ChAdOx1 nCoV-19) in healthy adults. For TCRbeta chain sequencing, PBMC samples from trial participants were taken at day 0 and at day 28 after the second dose. The germline V gene encodes CDR1 KGHSH and CDR2 LQKENI. V lost 3 bases and J lost 4 bases; the stretch between them is 11 bases long. The CDR3 sequence holds 14 residues, the cysteine and phenylalanine included. CDR3 DNA only is kept here, 42 bases in frame from base 1. The CDR3 regions of human TCRbeta chains were subjected to immunosequencing. The original methods were these. Repertoire TCRs were matched against a reference library of SARS-CoV-2-specific TCRs generated with the MIRA antigen-specificity platform. Breadth was defined as the fraction of unique TCRs that were SARS-CoV-2-associated. Depth was defined as the fraction of total T cells that were SARS-CoV-2-associated. Using the MIRA data, every spike-specific TCR was mapped to the spike region that the TCR reacted to and assigned to either a CD4 or a CD8 class. Log10-transformed breadth and depth values were compared by one-way ANOVA with Sidak's multiple comparisons tests. Sourced from immuneACCESS, this table was stored by TCRdb with only in-frame sequences that have V and J called. A share of the clones is absent; for the studies checked, an unresolved V gene accounts for under half, and the remainder has no known explanation. V and J calls and clone size are as listed in that table; D and trimming were resolved from the DNA. The sample table contains tens of thousands of clones; only one count was recorded for around 85% of them. The top ten hold over 15% of the sample.

The sequence links TRBV18 to TRBJ2-3; the D gene is not confidently resolved. Sequenced material: peripheral blood, taken on day 0 of AZD1222 vaccination. The receptor's source is an adult in good health. The bases read TGTGCCAGCTCACCCTTTTCATTAGCAGATACGCAGTATTTT. Its product reads: CASSPFSLADTQYF.